The next 26 T cell receptor beta chains were all read from a single sample in a study of cytomegalovirus exposure and HLA in healthy donors. PCR was performed using 60 Vbeta and 13 Jbeta primers. Here immunoSEQ multiplex PCR was the method, and the copy in TCRdb shows in-frame clones only, minus some. Of some 87,000 clones in the sample, 70% to 85% were seen once. The sequenced sample consisted of PBMCs. The receptors were sampled from a young man in good health and CMV-seronegative.

This clone has only a few counts. The chain links TRBV19 to TRBJ1-1; no clear D gene. Germline V gene data show CDR1 as LNHDA and CDR2 as SQIVND (reference sequence). V lost 9 bases and J 0 bases, leaving 14 bases between the germline ends. This CDR3 spans 14 amino acids. CDR3 sequence: CASRKMTLNTEAFF. The CDR3 DNA reads TGTGCCAGCCGAAAGATGACTTTGAACACTGAAGCTTTCTTT.

On this clone itself: One end of the junction varies from germline; a read error may be responsible. The chain combines TRBV7-8 with TRBJ1-3, with a tentative D call TRBD1 (6 bases). Germline CDR1 is SGHVS and CDR2 is FQNEAQ. The CDR3 is 16 residues long. CDR3 bases: TGTGCCAGCAGCTTAGAGCGTGGGGGCGTGGGAAACACCATACATTTT. It encodes CASSLERGGVGNTIHF.

The chain links TRBV7-8 to TRBJ1-2, with D possibly matching TRBD1 (6 bases). With 6 bases removed from V and 4 bases from J, the gap between germline ends came to 12 bases. Germline V gives CDR1 SGHVS, CDR2 FQNEAQ. The CDR3 sequence is 13 residues long. CDR3: CASRPTGTYGYTF. In DNA form, the CDR3 reads TGTGCCAGCAGACCTACAGGGACCTATGGCTACACCTTC. The full variable domain, completed using reference TRBV7-8 and TRBJ1-2, is GAGVSQSPRYKVAKRGQDVALRCDPISGHVSLFWYQQALGQGPEFLTYFQNEAQLDKSGLPSDRFFAERPEGSVSTLKIQRTQQEDSAVYLCASRPTGTYGYTFGSGTRLTVV.

The chain joins TRBV11-2 to TRBJ2-7; D may be TRBD2 (5 bases). The CDR3 has 15 residues. V was trimmed by 5 bases and J by 3 bases, leaving 17 bases between them. The germline gives CDR1 SGHAT, CDR2 FQNNGV. The CDR3 spells CASSPREGFGYEQYF. The CDR3 DNA sequence: TGTGCCAGCAGCCCACGAGAGGGATTTGGCTACGAGCAGTACTTC.

This rearrangement joins TRBV6-5 to TRBJ2-2; D gene ambiguous. The V end was cut by 6 bases, the J end by 0 bases, with 11 bases between. CDR3 length: 15 amino acids. Germline V CDR1 and CDR2: MNHEY, SVGAGI. The CDR3 protein is CASSPPGSNTGELFF. The DNA for the CDR3 is TGTGCCAGCAGCCCCCCAGGCTCGAACACCGGGGAGCTGTTTTTT.

The chain has TRBV6-5 and TRBJ2-7, with 9 bases identical to TRBD1. Per germline, CDR1 MNHEY and CDR2 SVGAGI. The CDR3 is 14 residues long. V trimming: 3 bases; J trimming: 3 bases; junction bases outside the gene matches: 3. CDR3 residues: CASSYDRGGYEQYF. The DNA for the CDR3 is TGTGCCAGCAGTTATGACAGGGGGGGCTACGAGCAGTACTTC.

This chain links TRBV6-5 with TRBJ2-1, with 8 bases that match TRBD1. The J segment lost 6 bases and the V segment lost 2 bases, leaving 9 bases of the junction unmatched. Germline assignment: CDR1 MNHEY and CDR2 SVGAGI. The CDR3 has 16 amino acids. The CDR3 DNA is TGTGCCAGCAGTTACAGAGGGACAGGCGGATCCAATGAGCAGTTCTTC. Amino acids: CASSYRGTGGSNEQFF.

The V and J genes are TRBV27 and TRBJ2-1; TRBD2 aligns across 13 bases. The CDR3 extends over 18 amino acids. Germline V gives CDR1 MNHEY, CDR2 SMNVEV (reference sequence). V lost 7 bases and J lost 0; bases outside the gene matches: 9. The CDR3 region is CASTQLAGGPSSYNEQFF. CDR3 DNA sequence: TGTGCCAGCACCCAACTAGCGGGGGGGCCCAGCTCCTACAATGAGCAGTTCTTC.

The table lists this clone with many counts. The chain couples TRBV6-4 to TRBJ2-2, with 8 bases that match TRBD2. This CDR3 spans 14 amino acids. The ends lost 4 bases at V and 5 bases at J; junction bases unmatched: 3. Germline V gives CDR1 MRHNA, CDR2 SNTAGT. Here the CDR3 DNA reads TGTGCCAGCAGTGCGGGACTAGAGACCGGGGAGCTGTTTTTT. Amino acids: CASSAGLETGELFF.

This clone was observed a single time. This sequence joins TRBV7-2 and TRBJ2-5; TRBD2 agrees at 8 bases. CDR3 length: 17 amino acids. Germline V lookup: CDR1 SGHTA, CDR2 FQGNSA. V lost 2 bases to trimming and J lost 3 bases; unmatched junction nucleotides: 11. CDR3 region: CASSLRGRGARKETQYF. CDR3 DNA: TGTGCCAGCAGCTTACGCGGGCGGGGGGCCCGTAAAGAGACCCAGTACTTC. Full variable domain (missing parts from reference TRBV7-2 and TRBJ2-5): GAGVSQSPSNKVTEKGKDVELRCDPISGHTALYWYRQSLGQGLEFLIYFQGNSAPDKSGLPSDRFSAERTGGSVSTLTIQRTQQEDSAVYLCASSLRGRGARKETQYFGPGTRLLVL.

The rearrangement uses TRBV10-3 and TRBJ2-7, with TRBD1 matching over 8 bases. Germline-derived CDR1 and CDR2 are ENHRY and SYGVKD. V trimming: 0 bases; J trimming: 3 bases; junction bases outside the gene matches: 7. The length of the CDR3 is 16 residues. The CDR3 sequence is CAISESQDREIYEQYF. CDR3 coding DNA: TGTGCCATCAGTGAGTCGCAGGACAGGGAAATCTACGAGCAGTACTTC.

This sequence joins TRBV28 and TRBJ2-1, with 8 nucleotides matching TRBD1. V was pared by 6 bases and J by 1 base, with 8 bases of the junction left unmatched. This CDR3 is built from 16 residues. Per the germline V gene, CDR1 is MDHEN and CDR2 is SYDVKM. CDR3 DNA sequence: TGTGCCAGCAGCGACTTCAGACAGGGGTCCTACAATGAGCAGTTCTTC. Protein sequence: CASSDFRQGSYNEQFF.

The V and J genes are TRBV30 and TRBJ2-1; 12 bases map to TRBD1. The V and J ends lost 2 bases and 12 bases, in that order; junction bases with no gene match: 8. The CDR3 consists of 14 residues. CDR1 GTSNPN and CDR2 SVGIG come from the germline V gene (reference sequence). The CDR3 loop is CAWSIGPGQGAQFF. The CDR3 DNA reads as TGTGCCTGGAGTATAGGACCGGGACAGGGGGCGCAGTTCTTC. Full variable domain (remainder filled in from reference TRBV30 and TRBJ2-1): SQTIHQWPATLVQPVGSPLSLECTVEGTSNPNLYWYRQAAGRGLQLLFYSVGIGQISSEVPQNLSASRPQDRQFILSSKKLLLSDSGFYLCAWSIGPGQGAQFFGPGTRLTVL.

V and J are TRBV6-1 and TRBJ1-1; no reliable D call. V lost 3 bases, J lost 1 base, and 12 bases lay in between. Germline V gene sequence: CDR1 MNHNS, CDR2 SASEGT. The CDR3 is 15 residues long. The CDR3 spells CASSDRRVRNTEAFF. CDR3 nucleotides: TGTGCCAGCAGTGATAGGAGGGTCCGGAACACTGAAGCTTTCTTT.

V is TRBV25-1 and J is TRBJ2-5; tentative D call: TRBD2 (6 bases). This CDR3 region has 16 residues. The ends were cut back, 1 base at V and 2 bases at J, with 14 bases in the middle. Germline CDR1 is MGHDK and CDR2 is SYGVNS. CDR3 region: CASSESAGLIQETQYF. CDR3 sequence (DNA): TGTGCCAGCAGTGAATCTGCGGGACTGATACAAGAGACCCAGTACTTC.

The CDR3 sequence is CASSPALPGGSNNQPQHF. CDR3 nucleotides: TGCGCCAGCAGCCCCGCTCTCCCGGGGGGGTCTAACAATCAGCCCCAGCATTTT. The chain is built from TRBV4-1 and TRBJ1-5; D is possibly TRBD1 (5 bases). Germline CDR1 is MGHRA and CDR2 is YSYEKL. Trimming took off 4 bases at V and 3 bases at J, with 22 bases between the two ends. There are 18 residues in the CDR3.

This clone was recorded a few times. The rearrangement uses TRBV20-1 and TRBJ1-2; D may be TRBD1 (5 bases). This CDR3 contains 11 residues. Germline loops: CDR1 DFQATT, CDR2 SNEGSKA (reference sequence). In DNA form, the CDR3 reads TGCAGGGCCCCGCGGGGGAATGGCTACACCTTC. The encoded protein is CRAPRGNGYTF.

The V gene is TRBV10-3, the J gene TRBJ2-5, with 9 bases lining up with TRBD2. The CDR3 totals 19 residues. Germline CDR1 and CDR2: ENHRY and SYGVKD. V shed 2 bases, J shed 1 base, and the junction held 14 bases outside the gene matches. The CDR3 sequence is CAISEPNSPLTSGQETQYF. The CDR3 region has the DNA TGTGCCATCAGTGAGCCGAACTCCCCTCTGACTAGCGGCCAAGAGACCCAGTACTTC.

The J gene is TRBJ1-2, the V gene TRBV5-4; the match to TRBD1 covers 10 bases. Germline-derived CDR1 and CDR2 are SGHNT and YYREEE (reference sequence). Trimming removed 5 bases from V and 7 bases from J; junction bases left unmatched: 5. This CDR3 spans 13 amino acids. CDR3 sequence reads: CASRPGTGVGYTF. The DNA of the CDR3 is TGTGCCAGCAGGCCCGGGACAGGGGTTGGCTACACCTTC.

This clone was detected only a few times. The chain carries TRBV27 and TRBJ2-3; weak D call: TRBD1 (6 bases). V dropped 5 bases and J dropped 0 bases, with 9 bases sitting between them. The CDR3 contains 14 residues. Germline V gives CDR1 MNHEY, CDR2 SMNVEV (reference sequence). The CDR3 spells CASSEQGSTDTQYF. Here the CDR3 DNA reads TGTGCCAGCAGTGAACAGGGAAGCACAGATACGCAGTATTTT.

This clone was detected ten times or more. The chain recombines TRBV2 with TRBJ2-3; 7 bases map to TRBD1. Germline loops: CDR1 SNHLY, CDR2 FYNNEI. The trim removed 5 bases at V and 4 bases at J, leaving 9 bases unmatched. The CDR3 has 15 amino acids. CDR3 region: CASSFDRDVADTQYF. CDR3 DNA sequence: TGTGCCAGCAGTTTCGACAGGGATGTCGCAGATACGCAGTATTTT. Looking up the rest from reference TRBV2 and TRBJ2-3 gives the full variable domain: EPEVTQTPSHQVTQMGQEVILRCVPISNHLYFYWYRQILGQKVEFLVSFYNNEISEKSEIFDDQFSVERPDGSNFTLKIRSTKLEDSAMYFCASSFDRDVADTQYFGPGTRLTVL.

This clone was picked up one time. This chain connects TRBV11-2 to TRBJ2-7, with TRBD2 identical over 9 bases. The CDR3 contains 13 residues. V trimming: 5 bases; J trimming: 3 bases; junction bases outside the gene matches: 2. Germline loops: CDR1 SGHAT, CDR2 FQNNGV. DNA of the CDR3: TGTGCCAGCAGCCGACTAGCGGACTACGAGCAGTACTTC. This gives the protein CASSRLADYEQYF.

This chain links TRBV7-3 with TRBJ1-1; TRBD1 aligns across 8 bases. Trimming cost V 2 bases and J 8 bases; bases outside gene matches: 10. The germline gives CDR1 SGHTA, CDR2 FQGTGA. This CDR3 is 15 amino acids long. CDR3 residues: CASSLGTGDGREAFF. The CDR3 bases are TGTGCCAGCAGCTTAGGGACAGGTGATGGTCGGGAAGCTTTCTTT.

V gene TRBV7-9 combines with J gene TRBJ2-1; 11 bases fit TRBD2. This CDR3 region has 15 residues. V was pared by 5 bases and J by 4 bases, with 4 bases of the junction left unmatched. CDR1 and CDR2 (germline): SEHNR, FQNEAQ (reference sequence). The CDR3 nucleotides are TGTGCCAGCAGCAAAACTAGCGGGGGTTACAATGAGCAGTTCTTC. Residues: CASSKTSGGYNEQFF.

The rearrangement links TRBV20-1 to TRBJ2-3; D unresolved. Looked up from germline, CDR1 is DFQATT and CDR2 is SNEGSKA (reference sequence). This CDR3 contains 9 residues. CDR3 bases: TGCAGCCCCGCAGATACGCAGTATTTT. It translates to CSPADTQYF.

This clone was seen just once. The rearrangement uses TRBV6-5 and TRBJ1-1; TRBD1 aligns across 7 bases. CDR3 length: 11 residues. CDR1 is MNHEY, CDR2 SVGAGI, per germline. V lost 7 bases, J lost 10 bases, and 6 bases stayed unmatched. The CDR3 reads CASIDREAAFF. The CDR3 coding sequence is TGTGCCAGCATCGACAGGGAGGCAGCTTTCTTT.